Shown below are 8 T cell receptor beta chains from a single sample sequenced in a study of post-analysis software for immune sequencing data. Findings of the study overall: Controls showed lower frequencies than patients for a handful of TRBV segments, and TRBV5-6, TRBV5-1 and TRBV20-1 were among these.

The authors incorporated unique molecular identifiers into the TCR beta cDNA libraries. TCRdb ran MiXCR on the PCR reads and lists one entry per CDR3 protein. This table holds approximately 460,000 distinct CDR3 sequences, under 55% found once. Their antigens are not known. Input material: blood. Source of these receptors: a girl between 10 and 17 years old with multiple sclerosis.

J is TRBJ2-1 and V is TRBV7-2; no clear D gene. Germline loops: CDR1 SGHTA, CDR2 FQGNSA. This CDR3 has 13 amino acids. Trimming removed 0 bases from V and 10 bases from J, with 10 bases in between. The CDR3 nucleotides read TGTGCCAGCAGCTTAGCGCCTCCCGGGGAGCAGTTCTTC. Residues: CASSLAPPGEQFF.

V is TRBV4-1 and J is TRBJ1-1; D is perhaps TRBD1 (6 bases). The germline V gene has CDR1 MGHRA and CDR2 YSYEKL. The germline V and J ends were trimmed by 0 bases and 4 bases, with 15 bases remaining between them. The CDR3 covers 16 residues. This chain's CDR3 is CASSQDNRDGSTEAFF. The CDR3 region has the DNA TGCGCCAGCAGCCAAGATAACAGGGATGGGAGCACTGAAGCTTTCTTT.

This clonotype has a handful of counts. The V gene is TRBV9, the J gene TRBJ1-4; the D gene is possibly TRBD1 (6 bases). Per the germline V gene, CDR1 is SGDLS and CDR2 is YYNGEE. This CDR3 is built from 14 residues. V was pared by 0 bases and J by 8 bases, with 11 bases between. The CDR3 sequence is CASSVGAGDEKLFF. CDR3 nucleotides: TGTGCCAGCAGCGTAGGTGCAGGGGACGAAAAACTGTTTTTT.

The chain links TRBV5-1 to TRBJ2-7, with D perhaps matching TRBD1 (6 bases). Trimming took off 0 bases at V and 2 bases at J, with 15 bases between the two ends. This CDR3 contains 16 residues. Germline V gene sequence: CDR1 SGHRS, CDR2 YFSETQ. The CDR3 sequence is CASSLAGLQGPYEQYF. CDR3 DNA sequence: TGCGCCAGCAGCTTGGCAGGACTGCAGGGGCCCTACGAGCAGTACTTC.

The chain recombines TRBV11-2 with TRBJ2-1; D is perhaps TRBD1 (6 bases). V lost 6 bases to trimming and J lost 5 bases, with 8 bases between them. This CDR3 has 12 amino acids. Germline CDR1 and CDR2: SGHAT and FQNNGV. The CDR3 is CASSNRDNEQFF. The CDR3 region has the DNA TGTGCCAGCAGTAACAGGGACAATGAGCAGTTCTTC.

This sequence joins TRBV2 and TRBJ2-5; D tentatively fits TRBD1 or TRBD2 (5 bases each). From germline, CDR1 is SNHLY and CDR2 FYNNEI. V was pared by 9 bases and J by 2 bases, with 16 bases between. The CDR3 consists of 14 residues. In DNA form, the CDR3 reads TGTGCCAGTTTTGGGACGGCGATTCAAGAGACCCAGTACTTC. Its translation: CASFGTAIQETQYF.

This clonotype was detected only a few times. The chain combines TRBV5-1 with TRBJ2-7; D is perhaps TRBD1 (6 bases). Germline loops: CDR1 SGHRS, CDR2 YFSETQ. V was shortened by 1 base and J by 2 bases, with 10 bases between the two germline ends. The CDR3 length is 14 residues. CDR3 amino acids: CASSLFGQTYEQYF. The CDR3 DNA is TGCGCCAGCAGCTTGTTTGGACAGACCTACGAGCAGTACTTC.

The chain carries TRBV14 and TRBJ2-3, with D unclear. V was trimmed by 0 bases and J by 2 bases, leaving 3 bases between them. The CDR3 has 13 amino acids. The germline V gene has CDR1 SGHDN and CDR2 FVKESK. The DNA for the CDR3 is TGTGCCAGCAGCCAAGATCACACAGATACGCAGTATTTT. Amino acids: CASSQDHTDTQYF.